This T cell receptor beta chain was sequenced during a study of blood T cells in healthy people across ages (dated by TCRdb to about 2015). Some background on the complete study: Template switching captured roughly one uniquely barcoded TCR beta cDNA molecule per two T cells in model experiments. The study measured age-related changes in TCR beta repertoire diversity using deep sequencing normalized with unique cDNA molecular identifiers. To avoid experimental bias, donors of different ages were randomly spread across the sequencing lanes. Using the same blood draw, the study looked at two additional independent replicas of 1 million unique cDNA reads for two donors, one aged 18 to 30 and the other aged 80 or older. The donors were divided into four age groups: young (average around 16 years), middle-aged (around 37), aged (approximately 62) and long-lived (about 84). What the research found in general, with its limitations: Total diversity estimates from one million sequenced T cells were considered lower bounds and underestimates. Observed TCR beta diversity correlated strongly with the percentage of naive T cells measured by flow cytometry. Compared with the aged group, the long-lived group had more naive CD4+ T cells, fewer expanded clones and increased TCR diversity, suggesting age selection. As age increased, observed TCR beta diversity per million T cells dropped in a roughly linear way, and a significant reduction was already evident by age 40. Because profiling used bulk unsorted PBMCs, naive and antigen-experienced compartments could not be compared conclusively. The CMV infection status of donors was not known, potentially confounding age-related changes in expanded clonotypes.

Note on this clonotype: Its antigen target is currently unknown. Base qualities are not recorded, but no much larger clone differs from it by a single base.

Trimming takes 4 bases from V and 6 bases from J, and the germline ends sit 5 bases apart. Spanning cysteine to phenylalanine, the CDR3 consists of 12 amino acids. The retained sequence is limited to the CDR3, 36 bases, with the frame set at the first base. CDR1 KGHDR and CDR2 SFDVKD are derived from the germline V gene. The library was prepared using 5' RACE. Sequencing relied on an Illumina HiSeq 2500. A second 7 to 11 cycle PCR used a sample-barcoded 5' primer and a J-beta primer mix. A template-switch 5' adaptor carrying 12 random nucleotides introduced a unique molecular identifier onto each TCR beta cDNA molecule. Each sample yielded at least 2.5 million CDR3-containing paired-end reads. The Mint cDNA synthesis kit, primed by a TRBC-specific oligonucleotide, was used to synthesize first-strand cDNA from all RNA. Following uracil-DNA glycosylase treatment, a first 18-cycle PCR with universal primers M1SS and BC2_uni_R was performed on all cDNA. In the original analysis: For normalization, 1 million high-quality reads, each with a distinct molecular identifier, were randomly selected from each sample. Instead of being binned into consensus sequences, reads that shared molecular identifiers were thrown out. CDR3 identification, clonotype clustering and error correction used MiTCR with a Q25 quality threshold and the strictest error-elimination algorithm. A nonparametric unseen species model using Euler transformation provided a lower-bound estimate of total TCR beta diversity. The raw public reads went through TCRdb reprocessing: fastp at Q25, MiXCR clone calling, in-frame beta chains kept. Each CDR3 protein appears once, grouped with its most common genes and DNA. None of the V and J calls come from the authors' own analysis; TCRdb made them. The sample records 1.5 million to 2 million distinct CDR3 sequences, approximately 30% of which are singletons. More than 6% of the sample is in the top ten clones.

The roughly 37 donors, aged roughly 6 to 95 years, were systemically healthy Caucasian individuals from Russia. About 10 milliliters of peripheral blood were collected from each donor into EDTA-treated Vacutainer tubes. Ficoll-Paque density-gradient centrifugation was used to isolate PBMCs, with at least 6.5 million per sample. Trizol reagent was used to extract total RNA from PBMCs, with at least 6 micrograms per sample. The percentages of naive CD45RAhigh/CD27high T cells were determined by flow cytometry on a PBMC aliquot from every donor. What was sequenced was blood. The sequence derives from a woman aged 25 to 45 in good health. The chain employs TRBV24-1 and TRBJ2-2; the D gene cannot be named for sure. The DNA sequence is as follows: TGTGCCACCAGTGAATGGCCCGGGGAGCTGTTTTTT. Its translation is CATSEWPGELFF.